This note documents a single TCR beta chain sequence. The antigen is unknown. Clones were sequenced by immunoSEQ multiplex PCR, and TCRdb holds only the in-frame ones, with some missing. The table lists 2 million to 3 million clones, roughly 93% of them singletons. This entry belongs to a study of shared clonotypes between healthy human individuals. General observations from the study: Sorted-subset sequencing, rarefaction showed, was incomplete despite large depth.

This CDR3 is built from 15 residues. With 9 bases clipped from V and 0 bases from J, the junction kept 10 bases outside the gene matches. CDR1 is LNHDA and CDR2 is SQIVND in the germline V gene (reference sequence). The TCR was taken from a young man in good health. Some clones in this sample may be carry-over from other donors' samples. The sample comprised naive CD4+ T cells from PBMCs. Subset: CD45RA+ positively selected. The chain links TRBV19 to TRBJ2-7, with TRBD1 matching over 8 bases. The CDR3 loop reads CARPLDREISYEQYF. The CDR3 nucleotides are TGTGCCAGACCTTTGGACAGGGAGATCTCCTACGAGCAGTACTTC.